The sequence of this T cell receptor (beta chain) was determined in a study of shared clonotypes between healthy human individuals. The overall study: Each donor's CD4 naive and CD4 memory cells filled three plates apiece, CD8 naive two, and CD8 memory one.

The run depth of the assay was deep. The assay was immunoSEQ multiplex PCR, and TCRdb's table has in-frame clones only and misses some. This table has fewer than 2.5 million clones, 93% appearing once. Findings of the study overall: Naive CD4 clonotypes overlapped across a handful of donors at roughly 5.1%.

The CDR3 is 13 amino acids. Germline-derived CDR1 and CDR2 are SQVTM and ANQGSEA. The V gene lost 2 bases and the J gene lost 1 base, with 8 bases spanning the gap. Points on this clone: Its antigen is not known.

The rearrangement links TRBV29-1 to TRBJ1-1; weak D call: TRBD1 (6 bases). The source of this sequence is a man aged 18 to 35 in good health. Some clones in this sample may be carry-over from other donors' samples. Input material: naive CD4+ T cells from PBMCs. The subset: CD45RA+ positively selected. CDR3 coding DNA: TGCAGCGTTGAACCGGGGGCGAACACTGAAGCTTTCTTT. Protein sequence: CSVEPGANTEAFF.